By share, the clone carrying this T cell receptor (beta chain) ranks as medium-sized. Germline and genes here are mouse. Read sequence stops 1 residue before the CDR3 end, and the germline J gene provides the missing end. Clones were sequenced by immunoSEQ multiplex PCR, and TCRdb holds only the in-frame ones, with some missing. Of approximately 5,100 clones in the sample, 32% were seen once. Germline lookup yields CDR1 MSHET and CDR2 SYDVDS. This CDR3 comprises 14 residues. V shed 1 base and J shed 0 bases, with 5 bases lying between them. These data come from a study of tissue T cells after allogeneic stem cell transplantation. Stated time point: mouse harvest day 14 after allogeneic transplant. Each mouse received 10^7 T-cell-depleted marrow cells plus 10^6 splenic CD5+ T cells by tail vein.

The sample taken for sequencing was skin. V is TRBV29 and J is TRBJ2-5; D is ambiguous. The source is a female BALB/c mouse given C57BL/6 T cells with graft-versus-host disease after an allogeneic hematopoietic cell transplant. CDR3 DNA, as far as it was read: TGTGCTAGCAGTTTATACAGTAACCAAGACACCCAGTAC. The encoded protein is CASSLYSNQDTQY. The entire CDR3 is CASSLYSNQDTQYF.